This T cell receptor (beta chain) was captured by sequencing in a study of T cells after yellow fever vaccination. Overall study context: It was SMART-Seq v4 Ultra Low Input that prepared the fractions with low cell numbers.

General study points: The presence of abundant clonotypes contaminating from the bulk population was possible in FACS-sorted repertoires.

Synthesis of TCR cDNA relied on 5'RACE template switching, which attached a universal primer site and UMIs. Via MiXCR, TCRdb re-called the 5' RACE reads, giving one row per CDR3 protein. The sample includes 200,000 to 300,000 distinct CDR3 sequences, approximately 3.6% of them seen just once. This clonotype was seen many times. Antigen: not known. V shed 0 bases, J shed 1 base, and the junction held 7 bases outside the gene matches. The germline gives CDR1 SGHRS, CDR2 YFSETQ. The CDR3 is made up of 18 amino acids. This clonotype was obtained from a man aged 18 to 30 who received the YFV17D yellow fever vaccine. Source: PBMCs, taken 15 days after the yellow fever booster vaccination. The rearrangement uses TRBV5-1 and TRBJ1-3, with 10 bases fitting TRBD1. The CDR3 loop reads CASSLAPRQGASGNTIYF. In nucleotides, the CDR3 is TGCGCCAGCAGCTTGGCCCCGCGACAGGGGGCGTCTGGAAACACCATATATTTT.